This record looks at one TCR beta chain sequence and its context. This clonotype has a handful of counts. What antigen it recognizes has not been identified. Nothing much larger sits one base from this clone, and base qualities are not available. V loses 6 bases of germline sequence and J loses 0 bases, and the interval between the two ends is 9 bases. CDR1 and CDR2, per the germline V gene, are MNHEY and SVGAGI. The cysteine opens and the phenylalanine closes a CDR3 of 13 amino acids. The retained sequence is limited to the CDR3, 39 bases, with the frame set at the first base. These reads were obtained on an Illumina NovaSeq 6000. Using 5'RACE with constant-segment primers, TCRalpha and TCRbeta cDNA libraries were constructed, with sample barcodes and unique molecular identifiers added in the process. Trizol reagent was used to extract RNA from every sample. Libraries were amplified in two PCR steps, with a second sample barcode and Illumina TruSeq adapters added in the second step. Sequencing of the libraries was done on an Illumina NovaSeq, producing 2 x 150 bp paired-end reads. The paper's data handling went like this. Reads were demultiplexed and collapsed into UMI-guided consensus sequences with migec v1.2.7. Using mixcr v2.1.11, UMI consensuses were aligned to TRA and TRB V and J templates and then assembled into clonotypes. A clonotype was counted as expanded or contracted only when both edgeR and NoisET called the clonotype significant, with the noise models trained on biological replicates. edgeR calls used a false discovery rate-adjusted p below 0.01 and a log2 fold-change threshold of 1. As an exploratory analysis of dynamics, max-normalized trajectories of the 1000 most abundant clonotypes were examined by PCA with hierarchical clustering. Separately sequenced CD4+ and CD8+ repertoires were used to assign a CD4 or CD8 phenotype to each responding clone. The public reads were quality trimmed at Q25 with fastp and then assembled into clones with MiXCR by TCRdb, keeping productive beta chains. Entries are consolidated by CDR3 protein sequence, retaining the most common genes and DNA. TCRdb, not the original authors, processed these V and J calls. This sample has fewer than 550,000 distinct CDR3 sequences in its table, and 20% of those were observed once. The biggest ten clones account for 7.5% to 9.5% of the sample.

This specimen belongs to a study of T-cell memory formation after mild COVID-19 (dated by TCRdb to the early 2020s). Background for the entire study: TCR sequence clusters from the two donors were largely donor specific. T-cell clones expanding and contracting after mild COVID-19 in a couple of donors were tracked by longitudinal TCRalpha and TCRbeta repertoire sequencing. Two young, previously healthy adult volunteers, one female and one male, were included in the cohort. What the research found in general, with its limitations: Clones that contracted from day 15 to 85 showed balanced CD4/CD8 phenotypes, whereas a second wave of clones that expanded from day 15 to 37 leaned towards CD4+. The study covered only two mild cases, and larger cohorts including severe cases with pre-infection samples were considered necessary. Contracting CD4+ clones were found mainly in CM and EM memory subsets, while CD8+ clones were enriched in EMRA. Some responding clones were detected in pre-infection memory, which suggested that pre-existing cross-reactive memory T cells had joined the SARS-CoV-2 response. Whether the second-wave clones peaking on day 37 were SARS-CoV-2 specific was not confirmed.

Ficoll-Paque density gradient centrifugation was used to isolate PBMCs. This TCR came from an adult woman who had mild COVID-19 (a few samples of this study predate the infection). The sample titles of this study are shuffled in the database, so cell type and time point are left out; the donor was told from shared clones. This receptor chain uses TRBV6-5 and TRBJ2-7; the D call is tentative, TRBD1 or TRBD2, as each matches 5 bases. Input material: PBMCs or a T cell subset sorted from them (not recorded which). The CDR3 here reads CASRTGPSYEQYF. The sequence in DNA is TGTGCCAGCAGAACGGGACCCTCCTACGAGCAGTACTTC.